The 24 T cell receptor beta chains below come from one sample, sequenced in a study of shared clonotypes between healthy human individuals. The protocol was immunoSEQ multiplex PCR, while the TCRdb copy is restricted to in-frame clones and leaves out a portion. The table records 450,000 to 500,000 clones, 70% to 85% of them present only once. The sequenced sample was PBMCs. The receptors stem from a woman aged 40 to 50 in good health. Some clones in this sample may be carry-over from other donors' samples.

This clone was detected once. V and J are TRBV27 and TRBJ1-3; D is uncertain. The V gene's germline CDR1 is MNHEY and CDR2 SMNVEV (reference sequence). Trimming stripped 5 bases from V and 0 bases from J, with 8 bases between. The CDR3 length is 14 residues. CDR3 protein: CASSRLGSGNTIYF. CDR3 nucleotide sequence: TGTGCCAGCAGTAGACTCGGCTCTGGAAACACCATATATTTT.

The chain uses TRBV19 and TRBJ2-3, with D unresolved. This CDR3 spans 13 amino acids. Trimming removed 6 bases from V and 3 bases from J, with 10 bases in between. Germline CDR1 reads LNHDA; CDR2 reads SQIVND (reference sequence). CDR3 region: CASRNGGTDTQYF. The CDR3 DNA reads TGTGCCAGTAGAAATGGTGGGACAGATACGCAGTATTTT.

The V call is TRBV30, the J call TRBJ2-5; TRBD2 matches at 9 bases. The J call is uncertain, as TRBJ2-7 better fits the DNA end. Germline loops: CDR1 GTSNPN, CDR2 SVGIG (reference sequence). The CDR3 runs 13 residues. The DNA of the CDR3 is TGTGCCTGGACTAGCGGGACGTCCTACGAGCAGTACTTC. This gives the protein CAWTSGTSYEQYF.

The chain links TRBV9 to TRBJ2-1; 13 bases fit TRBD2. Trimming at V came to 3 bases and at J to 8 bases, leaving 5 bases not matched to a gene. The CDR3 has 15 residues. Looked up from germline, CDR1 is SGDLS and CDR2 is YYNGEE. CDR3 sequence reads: CASSDGTSGIYEQFF. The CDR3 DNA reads TGTGCCAGCAGCGACGGGACTAGCGGGATCTATGAGCAGTTCTTC.

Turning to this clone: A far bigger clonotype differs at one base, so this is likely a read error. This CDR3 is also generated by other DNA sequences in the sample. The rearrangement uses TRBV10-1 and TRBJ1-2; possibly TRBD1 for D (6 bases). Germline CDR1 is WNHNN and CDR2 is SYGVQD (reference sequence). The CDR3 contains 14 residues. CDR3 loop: CASSEEQGDYGYTF. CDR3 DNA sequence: TGCGCCAGCAGTGAGGAACAGGGAGACTACGGCTACACCTTC.

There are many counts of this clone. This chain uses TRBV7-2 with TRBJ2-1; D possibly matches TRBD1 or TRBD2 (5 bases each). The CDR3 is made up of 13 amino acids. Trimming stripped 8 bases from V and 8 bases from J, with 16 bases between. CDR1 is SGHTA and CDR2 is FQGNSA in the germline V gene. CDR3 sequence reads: CASGGPNTDEQFF. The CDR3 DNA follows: TGTGCCAGCGGGGGACCAAATACGGATGAGCAGTTCTTC.

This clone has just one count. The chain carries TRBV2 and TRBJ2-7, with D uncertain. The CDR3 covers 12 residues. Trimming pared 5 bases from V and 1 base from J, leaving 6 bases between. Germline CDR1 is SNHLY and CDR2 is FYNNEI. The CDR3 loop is CASSPQSYEQYF. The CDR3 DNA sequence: TGTGCCAGCAGTCCACAGTCCTACGAGCAGTACTTC.

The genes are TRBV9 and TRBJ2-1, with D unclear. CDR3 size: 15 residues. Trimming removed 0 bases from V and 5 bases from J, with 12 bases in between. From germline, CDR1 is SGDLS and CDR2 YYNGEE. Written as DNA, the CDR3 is TGTGCCAGCAGCGTAGCTGTCGCGGCACACAATGAGCAGTTCTTC. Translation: CASSVAVAAHNEQFF.

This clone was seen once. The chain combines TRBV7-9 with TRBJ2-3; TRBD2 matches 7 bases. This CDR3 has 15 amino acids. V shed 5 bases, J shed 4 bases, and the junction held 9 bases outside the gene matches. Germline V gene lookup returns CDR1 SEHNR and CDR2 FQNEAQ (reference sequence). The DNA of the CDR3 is TGTGCCAGCAGCAGCCCGATGGCGGGAGCAGATACGCAGTATTTT. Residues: CASSSPMAGADTQYF.

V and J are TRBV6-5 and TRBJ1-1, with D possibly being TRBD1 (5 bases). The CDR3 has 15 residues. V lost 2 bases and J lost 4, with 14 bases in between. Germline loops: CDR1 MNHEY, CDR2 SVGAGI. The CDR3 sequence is CASSYEPVQGTEAFF. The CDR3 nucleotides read TGTGCCAGCAGTTACGAACCAGTTCAGGGCACTGAAGCTTTCTTT.

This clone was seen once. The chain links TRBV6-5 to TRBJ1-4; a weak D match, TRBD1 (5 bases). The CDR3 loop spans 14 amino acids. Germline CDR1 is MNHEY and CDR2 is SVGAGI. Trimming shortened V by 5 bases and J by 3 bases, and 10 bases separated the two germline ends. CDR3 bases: TGTGCCAGCAGTCCTGGGACCGCTAATGAAAAACTGTTTTTT. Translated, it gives CASSPGTANEKLFF.

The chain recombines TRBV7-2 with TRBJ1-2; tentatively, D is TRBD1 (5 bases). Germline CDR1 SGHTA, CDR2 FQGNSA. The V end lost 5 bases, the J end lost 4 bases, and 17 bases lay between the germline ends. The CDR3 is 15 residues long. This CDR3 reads CASSPPNPRAYGYTF. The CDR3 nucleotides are TGTGCCAGCAGCCCACCTAACCCCAGGGCCTATGGCTACACCTTC.

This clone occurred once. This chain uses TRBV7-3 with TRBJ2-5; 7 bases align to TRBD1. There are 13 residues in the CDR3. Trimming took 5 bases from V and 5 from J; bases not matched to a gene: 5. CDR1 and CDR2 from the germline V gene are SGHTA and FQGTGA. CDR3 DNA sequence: TGTGCCAGCAGCCAGGGGGTCCTGGAGACCCAGTACTTC. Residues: CASSQGVLETQYF.

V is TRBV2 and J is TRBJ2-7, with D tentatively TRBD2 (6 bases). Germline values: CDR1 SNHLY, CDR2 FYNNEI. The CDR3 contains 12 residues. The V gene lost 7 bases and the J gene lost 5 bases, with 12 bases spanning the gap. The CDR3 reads CASKASVHEQYF. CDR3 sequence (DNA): TGTGCCAGCAAGGCTAGCGTGCACGAGCAGTACTTC.

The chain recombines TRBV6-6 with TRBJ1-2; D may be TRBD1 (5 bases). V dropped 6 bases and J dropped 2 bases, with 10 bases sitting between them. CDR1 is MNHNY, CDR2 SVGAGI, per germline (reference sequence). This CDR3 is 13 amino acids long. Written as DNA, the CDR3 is TGTGCCAGCAGCCCTGACAGAAACTATGGCTACACCTTC. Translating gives CASSPDRNYGYTF.

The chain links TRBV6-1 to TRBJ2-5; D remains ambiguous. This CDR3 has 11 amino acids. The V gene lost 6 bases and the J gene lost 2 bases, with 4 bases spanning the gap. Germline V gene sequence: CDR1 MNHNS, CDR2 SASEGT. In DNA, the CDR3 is TGTGCCAGCAGCAGACAAGAGACCCAGTACTTC. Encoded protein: CASSRQETQYF.

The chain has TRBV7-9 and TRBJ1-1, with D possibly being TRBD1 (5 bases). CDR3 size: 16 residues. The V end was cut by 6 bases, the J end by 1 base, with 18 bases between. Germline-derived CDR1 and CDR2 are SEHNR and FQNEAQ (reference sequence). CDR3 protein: CASSSNDVRANTEAFF. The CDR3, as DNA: TGTGCCAGCAGTTCAAACGACGTCAGGGCGAACACTGAAGCTTTCTTT.

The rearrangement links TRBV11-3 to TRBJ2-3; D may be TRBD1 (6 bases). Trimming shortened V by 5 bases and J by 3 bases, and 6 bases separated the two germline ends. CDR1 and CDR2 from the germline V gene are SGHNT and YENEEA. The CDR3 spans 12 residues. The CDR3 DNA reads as TGTGCCAGCAGCACAGGGACAGATACGCAGTATTTT. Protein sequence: CASSTGTDTQYF.

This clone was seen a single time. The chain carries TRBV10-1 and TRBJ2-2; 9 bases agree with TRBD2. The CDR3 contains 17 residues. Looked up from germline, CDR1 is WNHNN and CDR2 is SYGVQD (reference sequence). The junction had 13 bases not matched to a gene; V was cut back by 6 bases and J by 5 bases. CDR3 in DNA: TGCGCCAGCAGCGACCCTGTAGGGGCGGGAGGGACCGGGGAGCTGTTTTTT. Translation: CASSDPVGAGGTGELFF.

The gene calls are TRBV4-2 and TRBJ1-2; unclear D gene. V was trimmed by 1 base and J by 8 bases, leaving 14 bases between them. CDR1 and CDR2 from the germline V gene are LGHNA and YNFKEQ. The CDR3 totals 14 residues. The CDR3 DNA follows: TGTGCCAGCAGCCAAGCGGGTGGGCTTGAAGGCTACACCTTC. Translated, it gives CASSQAGGLEGYTF.

For the CDR3, the DNA is TGTGCCAGCAGCTTAGCTTGGGGGCAAGGGGCCAACGTCCTGACTTTC. It specifies CASSLAWGQGANVLTF. The rearrangement uses TRBV7-8 and TRBJ2-6, with TRBD1 as a possible D gene (6 bases). V lost 0 bases to trimming and J lost 4 bases, with 10 bases between them. This CDR3 has 16 residues. Germline V lookup: CDR1 SGHVS, CDR2 FQNEAQ. Supplemented by reference TRBV7-8 and TRBJ2-6, the full variable domain reads GAGVSQSPRYKVAKRGQDVALRCDPISGHVSLFWYQQALGQGPEFLTYFQNEAQLDKSGLPSDRFFAERPEGSVSTLKIQRTQQEDSAVYLCASSLAWGQGANVLTFGAGSRLTVL.

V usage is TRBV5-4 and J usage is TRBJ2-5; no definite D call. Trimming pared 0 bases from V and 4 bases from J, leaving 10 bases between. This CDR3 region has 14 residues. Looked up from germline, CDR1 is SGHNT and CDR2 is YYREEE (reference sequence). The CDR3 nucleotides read TGTGCCAGCAGCTTGGGGCCGGGTACAGAGACCCAGTACTTC. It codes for CASSLGPGTETQYF.

The CDR3 nucleotides read TGTGCCTGGGGGGCGGGAAGGAACACCGGGGAGCTGTTTTTT. It is translated as CAWGAGRNTGELFF. This chain uses TRBV30 with TRBJ2-2; D is possibly TRBD2 (6 bases). This CDR3 comprises 14 residues. Germline V gene lookup returns CDR1 GTSNPN and CDR2 SVGIG (reference sequence). Trimming removed 5 bases at V and 1 base at J, with 11 bases between. The full variable domain, its missing parts supplied by reference TRBV30 and TRBJ2-2, is SQTIHQWPATLVQPVGSPLSLECTVEGTSNPNLYWYRQAAGRGLQLLFYSVGIGQISSEVPQNLSASRPQDRQFILSSKKLLLSDSGFYLCAWGAGRNTGELFFGEGSRLTVL.

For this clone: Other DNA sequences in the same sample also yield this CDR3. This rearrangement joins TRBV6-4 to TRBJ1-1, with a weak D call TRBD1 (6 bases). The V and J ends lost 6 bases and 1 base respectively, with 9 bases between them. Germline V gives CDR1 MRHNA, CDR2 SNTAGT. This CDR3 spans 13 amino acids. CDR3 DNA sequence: TGTGCCAGCAGCCGGACAGAGAACACTGAAGCTTTCTTT. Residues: CASSRTENTEAFF.